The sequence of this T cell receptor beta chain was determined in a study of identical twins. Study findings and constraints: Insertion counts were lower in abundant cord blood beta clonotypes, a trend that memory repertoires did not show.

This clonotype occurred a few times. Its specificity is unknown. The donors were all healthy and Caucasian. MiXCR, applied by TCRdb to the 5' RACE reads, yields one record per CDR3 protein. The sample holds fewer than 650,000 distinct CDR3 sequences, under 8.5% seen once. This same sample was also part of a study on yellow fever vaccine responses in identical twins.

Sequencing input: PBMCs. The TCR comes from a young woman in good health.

The CDR3 region is CASSPRSGTSYEQYF. CDR3 nucleotide sequence: TGTGCCAGCAGTCCCCGCAGCGGGACCTCCTACGAGCAGTACTTC. The rearrangement uses TRBV12-3 or TRBV12-4 and TRBJ2-7, with 7 bases aligning to TRBD2. The trim removed 5 bases at V and 0 bases at J, leaving 7 bases unmatched. CDR3 size: 15 residues.